Listed here are 4 T cell receptor beta chains from one sample, sequenced in a study of blood T cell repertoires in COVID-19. Assay used: immunoSEQ multiplex PCR; TCRdb lists only in-frame clones, some missing. The sample lists over 130,000 clones, roughly 85% occurring once. The sample taken for sequencing was PBMCs or T cells enriched from blood (not recorded which). These receptors all come from a woman aged 45-59 years who had recovered from COVID-19.

Details on this clone: Other DNA sequences from this sample encode an identical CDR3 as well. This chain uses TRBV19 with TRBJ2-3, with D possibly being TRBD1 (6 bases). CDR3 length: 13 residues. V was cut by 5 bases and J by 3 bases, with 9 bases left in between. Germline V CDR1 and CDR2: LNHDA, SQIVND (reference sequence). The CDR3, as DNA: TGTGCCAGTAGTTCCCAGGGGACAGATACGCAGTATTTT. Its translation is CASSSQGTDTQYF.

About this clone: A read error may account for a junction end that differs from germline. The V and J genes are TRBV4-1 and TRBJ1-1; D call uncertain. This CDR3 contains 14 residues. Germline V gene lookup returns CDR1 MGHRA and CDR2 YSYEKL. The CDR3 DNA is TGCACCAGCCGGAATCGGGTCATGAACACTGAAGCTTTCTTT. It is translated as CTSRNRVMNTEAFF.

The rearrangement links TRBV9 to TRBJ2-7; 13 bases fit TRBD2. The germline gives CDR1 SGDLS, CDR2 YYNGEE. V lost 2 bases, J lost 4 bases, and 3 bases stayed unmatched. The CDR3 is made up of 15 amino acids. The CDR3 coding sequence is TGTGCCAGCAGCGTCGGGACTAGCGGGAATTACGAGCAGTACTTC. Encoded protein: CASSVGTSGNYEQYF.

The chain uses TRBV6-4 and TRBJ1-4; no clear D gene. Germline assignment: CDR1 MRHNA and CDR2 SNTAGT. The CDR3 covers 17 residues. The V end lost 10 bases, the J end lost 0 bases, and 21 bases lay between the germline ends. CDR3 in amino acids: CANPSRRPLATNEKLFF. The CDR3 coding sequence is TGTGCCAACCCGTCACGTCGACCGCTAGCAACTAATGAAAAACTGTTTTTT.